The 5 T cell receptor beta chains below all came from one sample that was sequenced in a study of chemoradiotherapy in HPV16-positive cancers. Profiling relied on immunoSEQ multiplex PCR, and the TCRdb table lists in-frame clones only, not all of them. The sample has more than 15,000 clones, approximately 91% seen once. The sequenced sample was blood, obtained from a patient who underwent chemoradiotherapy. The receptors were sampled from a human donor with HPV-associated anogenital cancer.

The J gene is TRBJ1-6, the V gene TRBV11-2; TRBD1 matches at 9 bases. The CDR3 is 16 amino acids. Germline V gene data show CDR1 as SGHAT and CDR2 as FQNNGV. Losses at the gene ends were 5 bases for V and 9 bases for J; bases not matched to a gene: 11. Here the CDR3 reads CASSPSTGGQTSPLHF. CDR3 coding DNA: TGTGCCAGCAGCCCCTCGACAGGGGGACAGACTTCACCCCTCCACTTT.

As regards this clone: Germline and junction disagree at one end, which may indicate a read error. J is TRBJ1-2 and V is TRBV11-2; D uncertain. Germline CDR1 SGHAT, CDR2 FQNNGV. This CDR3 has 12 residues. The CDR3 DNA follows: TGTGCCAGCAGCGTAGAGGACGTTGGCTACACCTTC. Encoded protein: CASSVEDVGYTF.

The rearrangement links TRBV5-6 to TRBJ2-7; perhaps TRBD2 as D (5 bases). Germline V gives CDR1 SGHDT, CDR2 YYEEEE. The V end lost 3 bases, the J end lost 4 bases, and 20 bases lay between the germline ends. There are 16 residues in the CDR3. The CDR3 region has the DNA TGTGCCAGCAGCTCCCCCGAGGCTCCGGGGTGGTACGAGCAGTACTTC. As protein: CASSSPEAPGWYEQYF.

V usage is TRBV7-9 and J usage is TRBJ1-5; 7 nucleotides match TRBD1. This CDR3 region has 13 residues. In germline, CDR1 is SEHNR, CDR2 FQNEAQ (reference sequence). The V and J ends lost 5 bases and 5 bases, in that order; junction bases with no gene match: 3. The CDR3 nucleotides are TGTGCCAGCAGCCGGGACAGCTATCAGCCCCAGCATTTT. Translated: CASSRDSYQPQHF. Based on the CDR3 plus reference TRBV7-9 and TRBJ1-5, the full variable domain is DTGVSQNPRHKITKRGQNVTFRCDPISEHNRLYWYRQTLGQGPEFLTYFQNEAQLEKSRLLSDRFSAERPKGSFSTLEIQRTEQGDSAMYLCASSRDSYQPQHFGDGTRLSIL.

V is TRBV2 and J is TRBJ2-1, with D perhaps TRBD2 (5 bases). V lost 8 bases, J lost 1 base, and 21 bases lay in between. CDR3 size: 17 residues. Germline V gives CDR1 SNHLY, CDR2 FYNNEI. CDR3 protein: CASGAQTNRFSYNEQFF. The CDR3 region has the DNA TGTGCCAGCGGTGCACAGACTAATAGGTTTTCCTACAATGAGCAGTTCTTC.